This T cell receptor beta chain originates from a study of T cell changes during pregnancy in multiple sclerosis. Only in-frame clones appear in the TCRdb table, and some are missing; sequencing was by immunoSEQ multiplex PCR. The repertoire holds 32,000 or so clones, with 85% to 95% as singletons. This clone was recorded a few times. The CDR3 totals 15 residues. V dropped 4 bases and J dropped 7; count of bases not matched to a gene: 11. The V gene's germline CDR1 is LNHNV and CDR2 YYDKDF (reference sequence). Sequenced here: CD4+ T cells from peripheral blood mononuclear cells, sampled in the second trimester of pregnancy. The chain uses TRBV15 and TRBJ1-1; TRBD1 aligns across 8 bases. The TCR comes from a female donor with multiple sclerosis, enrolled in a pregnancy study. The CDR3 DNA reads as TGTGCCACCAGCAAGCGATACGGGACAGGAGATGAAGCTTTCTTT. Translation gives CATSKRYGTGDEAFF.